This T cell receptor (beta chain) was captured by sequencing in a study of cytomegalovirus exposure and HLA in healthy donors. The germline CDR1 and CDR2 sequences are ENHRY and SYGVKD. The CDR3 sequence is 17 residues long. V was clipped by 0 bases and J by 3 bases; unmatched bases: 10. The primer mix had 60 Vbeta and 13 Jbeta primers. Generated by immunoSEQ multiplex PCR, the TCRdb table keeps only in-frame clones and is missing some. The sample gives approximately 110,000 clones, roughly 80% of which show up once; approximately 7.2% is in the top ten. Sequencing was carried out using PBMCs. The receptor comes from a young man in good health and CMV-seropositive. This chain connects TRBV10-3 to TRBJ1-1; 7 bases match TRBD1. CDR3 region: CAISESNRGPVYTEAFF. CDR3 DNA: TGTGCCATCAGTGAGTCTAACAGGGGCCCCGTTTACACTGAAGCTTTCTTT.